This passage covers 17 T cell receptor beta chains from one sample sequenced in a study of T cell responses to AZD1222 COVID-19 vaccine. The data were produced by immunoSEQ multiplex PCR, yet TCRdb's version contains in-frame clones alone and is incomplete. The table records roughly 120,000 clones, 80% to 90% of them present only once. The sequences come from peripheral blood, collected on day 0 of MenACWY control vaccination. The origin of the receptors is an adult in good health.

The CDR3 protein is CAISGLDTQYF. CDR3 nucleotides: TGTGCCATCAGTGGACTGGATACGCAGTATTTT. The chain is built from TRBV10-3 and TRBJ2-3, with no clear D. Germline V gene sequence: CDR1 ENHRY, CDR2 SYGVKD. CDR3 length: 11 amino acids. The V and J ends lost 4 bases and 6 bases respectively, with 5 bases between them.

This chain joins TRBV12-5 and TRBJ1-1; D remains unclear. Per the germline V gene, CDR1 is LGHNT and CDR2 is FRNRAP. V was pared by 3 bases and J by 4 bases, with 12 bases between. The CDR3 length is 14 residues. The CDR3 sequence: CASGFATQATEAFF. The DNA of the CDR3 is TGTGCTAGTGGTTTCGCGACCCAGGCCACTGAAGCTTTCTTT.

The rearrangement joins TRBV20-1 to TRBJ1-5; a weak D match, TRBD1 (6 bases). The CDR3 consists of 11 residues. Germline CDR1 and CDR2: DFQATT and SNEGSKA (reference sequence). V was trimmed by 3 bases and J by 15 bases, leaving 15 bases between them. The CDR3 nucleotides are TGCAGTGCTAGCCTCAGGGGAGGACGGCATTTT. Protein: CSASLRGGRHF.

The chain links TRBV11-1 to TRBJ2-7, with 7 positions matching TRBD1. The V and J ends lost 8 bases and 2 bases, in that order; junction bases with no gene match: 9. Germline CDR1 reads SGHAT; CDR2 reads FQDESV (reference sequence). The CDR3 has 14 residues. Here the CDR3 DNA reads TGTGCCAGCCTGAACCGGGACAGCACCTACGAGCAGTACTTC. Amino acids: CASLNRDSTYEQYF.

The chain uses TRBV19 and TRBJ1-5; D remains unclear. Germline-derived CDR1 and CDR2 are LNHDA and SQIVND (reference sequence). This CDR3 has 14 residues. Trimming pared 5 bases from V and 6 bases from J, leaving 14 bases between. CDR3 sequence: CASSRDTFSQPQHF. The DNA of the CDR3 is TGTGCCAGTAGTCGAGACACGTTCAGTCAGCCCCAGCATTTT. The variable domain in full, with the rest retrieved from reference TRBV19 and TRBJ1-5, is DGGITQSPKYLFRKEGQNVTLSCEQNLNHDAMYWYRQDPGQGLRLIYYSQIVNDFQKGDIAEGYSVSREKKESFPLTVTSAQKNPTAFYLCASSRDTFSQPQHFGDGTRLSIL.

For the CDR3, the DNA is TGTGCCACCAGTGATTTGTGGCGGCTCTCCTACAATGAGCAGTTCTTC. This sequence encodes CATSDLWRLSYNEQFF. V and J are TRBV24-1 and TRBJ2-1; no definite D call. V lost 0 bases to trimming and J lost 0 bases, with 8 bases between them. Germline loops: CDR1 KGHDR, CDR2 SFDVKD. The CDR3 consists of 16 residues.

The rearrangement links TRBV14 to TRBJ1-6, with a weak D call TRBD1 (5 bases). V shed 4 bases and J shed 6 bases, with 7 bases lying between them. Germline V gene lookup returns CDR1 SGHDN and CDR2 FVKESK. The CDR3 contains 13 residues. This CDR3 reads CASSPGLNSPLHF. The DNA of the CDR3 is TGTGCCAGCAGCCCGGGACTTAATTCACCCCTCCACTTT.

This chain connects TRBV30 to TRBJ2-7; TRBD2 aligns across 7 bases. The CDR3 has 13 amino acids. Germline V lookup: CDR1 GTSNPN, CDR2 SVGIG (reference sequence). The ends lost 4 bases at V and 4 bases at J; junction bases unmatched: 7. CDR3 residues: CAWKASGDYEQYF. The CDR3 DNA reads as TGTGCCTGGAAGGCTAGCGGAGATTACGAGCAGTACTTC.

The rearrangement joins TRBV5-1 to TRBJ2-5, with D hard to call. V lost 6 bases, J lost 1 base, and 4 bases lay in between. CDR3 length: 11 amino acids. The germline CDR1 and CDR2 sequences are SGHRS and YFSETQ. The CDR3: CASNLQETQYF. Written as DNA, the CDR3 is TGCGCCAGCAACCTCCAAGAGACCCAGTACTTC. Full variable domain (remainder filled in from reference TRBV5-1 and TRBJ2-5): KAGVTQTPRYLIKTRGQQVTLSCSPISGHRSVSWYQQTPGQGLQFLFEYFSETQRNKGNFPGRFSGRQFSNSRSEMNVSTLELGDSALYLCASNLQETQYFGPGTRLLVL.

This clone has just one count. This rearrangement joins TRBV10-3 to TRBJ2-7; no definite D call. Trimming removed 0 bases from V and 0 bases from J, with 9 bases in between. The length of the CDR3 is 15 residues. Germline V CDR1 and CDR2: ENHRY, SYGVKD. CDR3 DNA: TGTGCCATCAGTGAGTCATTCCGAAGCTCCTACGAGCAGTACTTC. It yields the protein CAISESFRSSYEQYF.

The chain recombines TRBV7-9 with TRBJ2-4, with 11 bases that match TRBD1. The J segment lost 1 base and the V segment lost 5 bases, leaving 7 bases of the junction unmatched. This CDR3 has 17 amino acids. Germline-derived CDR1 and CDR2 are SEHNR and FQNEAQ (reference sequence). The CDR3 DNA sequence: TGTGCCAGCAGCGCCCGGACAGGGGGCTCTGCCAAAAACATTCAGTACTTC. Protein product: CASSARTGGSAKNIQYF.

This chain uses TRBV28 with TRBJ1-2; possible D gene TRBD1, 5 bases. Trimming removed 11 bases from V and 0 bases from J, with 13 bases in between. The germline V gene encodes CDR1 MDHEN and CDR2 SYDVKM. This CDR3 is 13 amino acids long. The CDR3 nucleotides are TGTGCCGCCGATCGGGGGTCTAACTATGGCTACACCTTC. Its translation: CAADRGSNYGYTF.

The chain has TRBV5-1 and TRBJ1-4; D is possibly TRBD1 (5 bases). The germline V gene encodes CDR1 SGHRS and CDR2 YFSETQ. Trimming cost V 4 bases and J 2 bases, with 12 bases left between them. CDR3 length: 15 amino acids. The CDR3 nucleotides read TGCGCCAGCAGCAAGGGGACCATGACTAATGAAAAACTGTTTTTT. It translates to CASSKGTMTNEKLFF.

The chain recombines TRBV5-1 with TRBJ2-1; TRBD1 or TRBD2 may be the D gene (5 bases each). The V end was cut by 4 bases, the J end by 9 bases, with 17 bases between. This CDR3 is built from 14 residues. Germline CDR1 SGHRS, CDR2 YFSETQ. The CDR3 reads CASSPFPGLGEQFF. The CDR3 nucleotides are TGCGCCAGCAGCCCCTTTCCGGGGCTCGGTGAGCAGTTCTTC.

The gene calls are TRBV5-1 and TRBJ2-3, with TRBD2 matching over 9 bases. CDR1 and CDR2 from the germline V gene are SGHRS and YFSETQ. The J segment lost 1 base and the V segment lost 4 bases, leaving 7 bases of the junction unmatched. The CDR3 sequence is 16 residues long. This CDR3 is CASSVGGRGGTDTQYF. CDR3 DNA sequence: TGCGCCAGCAGCGTCGGCGGGAGGGGCGGCACAGATACGCAGTATTTT.

CDR3 nucleotide sequence: TGTGCCAGCACCACGGGGGGAGCGGAAGCCTACGAGCAGTACTTC. It codes for CASTTGGAEAYEQYF. The V and J genes are TRBV28 and TRBJ2-7, with 7 bases matching TRBD2. Germline lookup yields CDR1 MDHEN and CDR2 SYDVKM. The CDR3 has 15 amino acids. V dropped 7 bases and J dropped 2; count of bases not matched to a gene: 11.

The rearrangement joins TRBV4-2 to TRBJ2-7, with D possibly TRBD2 on 5 matching bases. Germline-derived CDR1 and CDR2 are LGHNA and YNFKEQ. V lost 1 base, J lost 10 bases, and 8 bases lay in between. This CDR3 contains 11 residues. The CDR3 protein is CASSQGGSQYF. The CDR3 region has the DNA TGTGCCAGCAGCCAAGGAGGGAGCCAGTACTTC.